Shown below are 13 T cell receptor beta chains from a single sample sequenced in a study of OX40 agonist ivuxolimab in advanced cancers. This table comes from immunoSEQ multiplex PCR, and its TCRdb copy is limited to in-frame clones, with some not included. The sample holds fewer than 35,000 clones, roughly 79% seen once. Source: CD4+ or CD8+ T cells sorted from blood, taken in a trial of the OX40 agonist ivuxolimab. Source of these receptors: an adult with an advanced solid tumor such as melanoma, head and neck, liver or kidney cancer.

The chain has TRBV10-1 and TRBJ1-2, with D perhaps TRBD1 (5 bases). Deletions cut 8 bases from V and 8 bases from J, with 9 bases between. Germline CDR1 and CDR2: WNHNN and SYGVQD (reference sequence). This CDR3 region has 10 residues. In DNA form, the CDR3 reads TGCGCCAGCGGGGGGGACGGCTACACCTTC. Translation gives CASGGDGYTF.

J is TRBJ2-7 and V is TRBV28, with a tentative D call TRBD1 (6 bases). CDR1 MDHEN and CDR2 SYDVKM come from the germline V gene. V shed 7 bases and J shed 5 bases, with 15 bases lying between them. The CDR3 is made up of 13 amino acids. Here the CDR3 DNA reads TGTGCCAGCATTCCCGACAGGATCCACGAGCAGTACTTC. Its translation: CASIPDRIHEQYF.

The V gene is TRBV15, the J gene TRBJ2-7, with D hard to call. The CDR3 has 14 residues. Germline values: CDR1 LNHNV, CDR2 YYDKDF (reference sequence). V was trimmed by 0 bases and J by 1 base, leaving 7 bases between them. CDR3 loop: CATSRDMGSYEQYF. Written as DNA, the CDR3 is TGTGCCACCAGCAGAGATATGGGATCCTACGAGCAGTACTTC.

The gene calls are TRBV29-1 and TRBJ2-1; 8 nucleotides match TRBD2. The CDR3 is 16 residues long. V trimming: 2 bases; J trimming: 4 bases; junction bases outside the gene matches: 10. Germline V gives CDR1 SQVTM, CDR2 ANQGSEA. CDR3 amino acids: CSVESSGHPYYNEQFF. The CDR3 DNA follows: TGCAGCGTTGAATCTAGCGGGCACCCTTATTACAATGAGCAGTTCTTC.

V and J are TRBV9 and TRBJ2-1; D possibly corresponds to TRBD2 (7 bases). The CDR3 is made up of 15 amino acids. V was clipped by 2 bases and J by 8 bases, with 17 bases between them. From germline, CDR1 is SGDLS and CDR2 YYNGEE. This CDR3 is CASSVVTGGLDEQFF. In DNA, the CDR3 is TGTGCCAGCAGCGTTGTCACGGGGGGCCTAGATGAGCAGTTCTTC.

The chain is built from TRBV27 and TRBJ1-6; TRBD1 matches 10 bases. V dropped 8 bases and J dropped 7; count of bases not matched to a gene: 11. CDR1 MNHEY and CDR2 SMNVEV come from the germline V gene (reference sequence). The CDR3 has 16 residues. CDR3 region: CASSRDPGQGNSPLHF. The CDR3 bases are TGTGCCAGCTCCAGAGACCCGGGACAGGGGAATTCACCCCTCCACTTT.

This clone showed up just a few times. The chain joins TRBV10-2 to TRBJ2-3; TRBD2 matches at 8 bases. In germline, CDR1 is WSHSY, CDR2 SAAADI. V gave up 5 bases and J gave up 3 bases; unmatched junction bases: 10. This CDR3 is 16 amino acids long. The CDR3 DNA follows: TGCGCCAGCAGTAATGGACTAGCTACAGAGACAGATACGCAGTATTTT. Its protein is CASSNGLATETDTQYF.

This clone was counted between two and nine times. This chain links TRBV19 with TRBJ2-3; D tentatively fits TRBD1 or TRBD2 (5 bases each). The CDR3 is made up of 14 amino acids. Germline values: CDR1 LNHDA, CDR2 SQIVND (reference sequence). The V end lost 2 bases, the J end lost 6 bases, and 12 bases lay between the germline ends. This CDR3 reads CASSIRGSGDTQYF. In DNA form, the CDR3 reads TGTGCCAGTAGTATACGGGGTTCAGGGGATACGCAGTATTTT.

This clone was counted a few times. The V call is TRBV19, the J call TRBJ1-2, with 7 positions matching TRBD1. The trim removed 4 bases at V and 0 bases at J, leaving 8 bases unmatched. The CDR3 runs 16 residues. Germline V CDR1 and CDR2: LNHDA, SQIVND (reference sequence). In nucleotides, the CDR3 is TGTGCCAGTAGTACCACACGACAGGGAACTAACTATGGCTACACCTTC. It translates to CASSTTRQGTNYGYTF.

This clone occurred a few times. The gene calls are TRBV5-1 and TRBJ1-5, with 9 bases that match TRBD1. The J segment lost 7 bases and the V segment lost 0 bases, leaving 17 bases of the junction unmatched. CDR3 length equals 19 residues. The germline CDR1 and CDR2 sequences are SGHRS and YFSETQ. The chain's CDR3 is CASSLALGQGTLRGQPQHF. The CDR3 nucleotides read TGCGCCAGCAGCTTGGCCCTAGGACAGGGGACCCTTAGGGGACAGCCCCAGCATTTT.

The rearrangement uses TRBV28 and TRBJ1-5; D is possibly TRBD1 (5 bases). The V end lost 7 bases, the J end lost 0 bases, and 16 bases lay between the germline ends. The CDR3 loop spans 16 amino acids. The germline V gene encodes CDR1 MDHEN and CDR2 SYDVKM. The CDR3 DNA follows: TGTGCCAGCAAACTTGGGGCAGCCTATAGCAATCAGCCCCAGCATTTT. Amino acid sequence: CASKLGAAYSNQPQHF.

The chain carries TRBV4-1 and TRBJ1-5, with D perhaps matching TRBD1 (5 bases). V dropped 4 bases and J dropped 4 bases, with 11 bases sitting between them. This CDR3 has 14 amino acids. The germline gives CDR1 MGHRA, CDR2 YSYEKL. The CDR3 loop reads CASSPRDQNQPQHF. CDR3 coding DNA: TGCGCCAGCAGCCCCCGGGACCAAAATCAGCCCCAGCATTTT.

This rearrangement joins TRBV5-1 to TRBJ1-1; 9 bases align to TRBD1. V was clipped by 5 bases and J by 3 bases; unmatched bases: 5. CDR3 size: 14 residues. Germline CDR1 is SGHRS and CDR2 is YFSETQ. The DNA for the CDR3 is TGCGCCAGCAGATTTAGGGACAGGGACACTGAAGCTTTCTTT. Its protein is CASRFRDRDTEAFF.